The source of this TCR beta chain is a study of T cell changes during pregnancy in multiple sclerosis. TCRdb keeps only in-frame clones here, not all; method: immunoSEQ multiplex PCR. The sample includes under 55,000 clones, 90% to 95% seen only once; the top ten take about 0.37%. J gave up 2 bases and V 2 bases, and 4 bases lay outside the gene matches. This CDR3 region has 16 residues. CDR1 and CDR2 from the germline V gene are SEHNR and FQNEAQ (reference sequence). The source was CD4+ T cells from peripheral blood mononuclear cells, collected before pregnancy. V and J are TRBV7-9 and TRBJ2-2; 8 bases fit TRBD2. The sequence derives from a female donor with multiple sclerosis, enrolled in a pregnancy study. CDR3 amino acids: CASSLTAGVNTGELFF. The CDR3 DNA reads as TGTGCCAGCAGCTTAACAGCGGGAGTAAACACCGGGGAGCTGTTTTTT.